Sequencing of this TCR beta chain was carried out in a study of T-cell memory formation after mild COVID-19. About the research overall: Across donors, TCR clusters were largely donor specific. Findings of the study overall: Mainly CM and EM harbored the contracting CD4+ clones; mainly EMRA harbored the CD8+ ones. Researchers found some responding clones in pre-infection memory, a sign that cross-reactive memory joined.

The CDR3 runs to 15 residues. The germline V gene has CDR1 SGHVS and CDR2 FNYEAQ. V lost 3 bases to trimming and J lost 2 bases, with 11 bases between them. Via MiXCR, TCRdb re-called the 5' RACE reads, giving one row per CDR3 protein. Of fewer than 15,000 distinct CDR3 sequences detected, around 15% appear once; the ten largest clones hold roughly three fifths. This clonotype has ten or more counts. Its matching antigen is unknown. The source is a man younger than 35 who had mild COVID-19 (a few samples of this study predate the infection). Cell type and time point are not known. The chain employs TRBV7-6 and TRBJ2-1; a possible D gene is TRBD2 (5 bases). Source material: PBMCs or a T cell subset sorted from them (not recorded which). CDR3: CASSLEVDPYNEQFF. CDR3 DNA: TGTGCCAGCAGCTTGGAGGTGGATCCCTACAATGAGCAGTTCTTC.